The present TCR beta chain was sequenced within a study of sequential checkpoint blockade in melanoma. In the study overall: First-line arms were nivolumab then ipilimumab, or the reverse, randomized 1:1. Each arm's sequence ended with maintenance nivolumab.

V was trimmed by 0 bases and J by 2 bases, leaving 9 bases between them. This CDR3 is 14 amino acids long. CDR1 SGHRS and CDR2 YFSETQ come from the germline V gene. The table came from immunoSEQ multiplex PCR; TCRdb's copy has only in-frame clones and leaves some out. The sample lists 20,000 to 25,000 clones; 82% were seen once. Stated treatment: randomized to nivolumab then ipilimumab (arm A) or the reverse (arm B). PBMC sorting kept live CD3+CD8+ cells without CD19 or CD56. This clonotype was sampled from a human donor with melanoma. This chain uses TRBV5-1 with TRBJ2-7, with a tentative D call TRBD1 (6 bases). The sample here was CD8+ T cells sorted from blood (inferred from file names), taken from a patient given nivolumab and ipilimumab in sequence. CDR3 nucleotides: TGCGCCAGCAGCTTGGCAGGGGCGACCTACGAGCAGTACTTC. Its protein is CASSLAGATYEQYF.